This TCR beta chain is drawn from a study of blood T cell repertoires in COVID-19. Study-wide background: The United States, Italy and Spain were the sources of the acute and convalescent COVID-19 samples. The analysed material was cDNA or gDNA that came from T cells, B-cell-depleted T cells, or PBMCs.

In germline, CDR1 is LNHDA, CDR2 SQIVND (reference sequence). Germline trimming cut 6 bases from V and 4 bases from J; bases unmatched to any gene: 9. CDR3 length equals 15 residues. In the study's own analysis: Estimated nucleated cell counts came from reference gene primer amplification. TCRdb's table, derived via immunoSEQ multiplex PCR, lists solely in-frame clones and lacks some. The D gene and trimming were derived from the DNA, and the V and J assignments and clone size from that table. The sample consists of around 43,000 clones, approximately 85% of them appearing once. The TCR was taken from a woman at least 80 years old with acute or convalescent COVID-19. The source material was peripheral blood. The genes are TRBV19 and TRBJ1-5; the match to TRBD1 covers 7 bases. The CDR3 nucleotides read TGTGCCAGTAGGATTACAGGGGTGGGGAATCAGCCCCAGCATTTT. It is translated as CASRITGVGNQPQHF.